These 25 T cell receptor beta chains originate from one sample sequenced in a study of blood T cells in healthy people across ages. The second PCR ran about 6 to 11 cycles with a sample-barcoded 5' primer and J-beta primers. TCRdb itself ran the 5' RACE reads through MiXCR, one entry per CDR3 protein. The sample consists of nearly 800,000 distinct CDR3 sequences, more than 55% of them appearing once. Sequencing input: blood. These receptors all stem from a man in his forties in good health.

The genes are TRBV4-3 and TRBJ2-5, with D possibly being TRBD2 (5 bases). Germline lookup yields CDR1 LGHNA and CDR2 YSLEER. The CDR3 runs to 14 residues. V gave up 5 bases and J gave up 2 bases, with 12 bases separating them. The CDR3 DNA is TGCGCCAGCAGCATCTGGACGGGACAAGAGACCCAGTACTTC. It yields the protein CASSIWTGQETQYF.

This clonotype was recorded once. This chain links TRBV3-1 with TRBJ2-1; D is ambiguous. This CDR3 comprises 12 residues. The germline CDR1 and CDR2 sequences are LGHDT and YNNKEL (reference sequence). The ends were cut back, 4 bases at V and 8 bases at J, with 9 bases in the middle. The CDR3 spells CASSRVPHEQFF. The CDR3 nucleotides read TGTGCCAGCAGCCGTGTACCGCATGAGCAGTTCTTC.

The V and J genes are TRBV7-9 and TRBJ2-7, with D unclear. CDR1 is SEHNR and CDR2 is FQNEAQ in the germline V gene (reference sequence). CDR3 size: 12 residues. V lost 5 bases and J lost 2, with 7 bases in between. As DNA, the CDR3 is TGTGCCAGCAGCGTGACTCCCTACGAGCAGTACTTC. It translates to CASSVTPYEQYF.

The chain carries TRBV7-2 and TRBJ2-5; 14 positions match TRBD2. With V trimmed by 6 bases and J by 3 bases, 6 bases remained unmatched. Germline V gives CDR1 SGHTA, CDR2 FQGNSA. This CDR3 comprises 16 residues. CDR3 in DNA: TGTGCCAGCAGTAGGCCGGGACTAGCGGGAGAAGAGACCCAGTACTTC. Amino acids: CASSRPGLAGEETQYF.

V and J are TRBV20-1 and TRBJ1-2; no reliable D call. The length of the CDR3 is 13 residues. Deletions cut 3 bases from V and 4 bases from J, with 12 bases between. Germline CDR1 DFQATT, CDR2 SNEGSKA (reference sequence). The CDR3 nucleotides read TGCAGTGCTAGGGGATTGACACTCTATGGCTACACCTTC. Translated, it gives CSARGLTLYGYTF.

CDR3 region: CASVEGSYNEQFF. CDR3 in DNA: TGTGCCAGCGTGGAGGGTAGCTACAATGAGCAGTTCTTC. The rearrangement links TRBV2 to TRBJ2-1; D possibly corresponds to TRBD2 (6 bases). The V gene lost 8 bases and the J gene lost 3 bases, with 11 bases spanning the gap. The germline gives CDR1 SNHLY, CDR2 FYNNEI. This CDR3 is built from 13 residues. Full variable domain (missing parts from reference TRBV2 and TRBJ2-1): EPEVTQTPSHQVTQMGQEVILRCVPISNHLYFYWYRQILGQKVEFLVSFYNNEISEKSEIFDDQFSVERPDGSNFTLKIRSTKLEDSAMYFCASVEGSYNEQFFGPGTRLTVL.

The chain couples TRBV7-9 to TRBJ1-2; D is ambiguous. V lost 3 bases to trimming and J lost 13 bases, with 12 bases between them. CDR1 SEHNR and CDR2 FQNEAQ come from the germline V gene (reference sequence). The CDR3 is made up of 11 amino acids. The CDR3: CASSLADTATF. CDR3 nucleotides: TGTGCCAGCAGCTTGGCAGACACGGCCACCTTC.

This clonotype was seen a few times. The V call is TRBV9, the J call TRBJ1-2, with D unresolved. Trimming took off 7 bases at V and 6 bases at J, with 7 bases between the two ends. CDR3 length: 10 residues. Germline lookup yields CDR1 SGDLS and CDR2 YYNGEE. Here the CDR3 reads CASFNHGYTF. The CDR3 region has the DNA TGTGCCAGCTTCAACCATGGCTACACCTTC.

This clonotype was counted only a few times. The chain combines TRBV7-2 with TRBJ2-3, with 9 nucleotides matching TRBD2. Trimming removed 4 bases from V and 2 bases from J; junction bases left unmatched: 7. The germline CDR1 and CDR2 sequences are SGHTA and FQGNSA. The CDR3 is made up of 16 amino acids. This CDR3 is CASSSGLAPYTDTQYF. For the CDR3, the DNA is TGTGCCAGCAGCTCGGGACTAGCTCCTTACACAGATACGCAGTATTTT.

The genes are TRBV28 and TRBJ2-4; D remains unclear. Trimming took 5 bases from V and 0 from J, leaving 11 bases between them. Germline V gene data show CDR1 as MDHEN and CDR2 as SYDVKM. The CDR3 length is 15 residues. CDR3 amino acids: CASSATELAKNIQYF. The CDR3 bases are TGTGCCAGCAGTGCGACCGAACTAGCCAAAAACATTCAGTACTTC.

This chain uses TRBV15 with TRBJ1-5; D gene unclear. The CDR3 covers 15 residues. The germline V gene encodes CDR1 LNHNV and CDR2 YYDKDF (reference sequence). Trimming took 2 bases from V and 5 from J, leaving 13 bases between them. CDR3 bases: TGTGCCACCAGCAGATCTGGGTTAGCAGATCAGCCCCAGCATTTT. Protein: CATSRSGLADQPQHF.

The rearrangement uses TRBV6-5 and TRBJ2-4; either TRBD1 or TRBD2 may supply D (5 bases each). Germline values: CDR1 MNHEY, CDR2 SVGAGI. With 5 bases removed from V and 6 bases from J, the gap between germline ends came to 14 bases. There are 14 residues in the CDR3. The CDR3 DNA reads as TGTGCCAGCAGTCGTGGGGCCGGACTAAACATTCAGTACTTC. Its protein product is CASSRGAGLNIQYF.

This clonotype has only a few counts. The chain joins TRBV7-2 to TRBJ2-7; 10 bases line up with TRBD1. Per the germline V gene, CDR1 is SGHTA and CDR2 is FQGNSA. With V trimmed by 2 bases and J by 0 bases, 7 bases remained unmatched. This CDR3 is 17 amino acids long. CDR3 residues: CASSLNHRDRGSYEQYF. CDR3 nucleotides: TGTGCCAGCAGCTTAAACCACCGGGACAGGGGCTCCTACGAGCAGTACTTC.

CDR3 region: CSASSRLDTQYF. In DNA, the CDR3 is TGCAGTGCTAGTTCCCGACTCGATACGCAGTATTTT. The genes are TRBV20-1 and TRBJ2-3; no reliable D call. The V end was cut by 3 bases, the J end by 6 bases, with 10 bases between. Looked up from germline, CDR1 is DFQATT and CDR2 is SNEGSKA (reference sequence). This CDR3 comprises 12 residues.

This clonotype was recorded a few times. The chain carries TRBV11-2 and TRBJ2-7; perhaps TRBD1 as D (6 bases). V lost 0 bases and J lost 1, with 13 bases in between. The CDR3 runs 16 residues. The germline V gene has CDR1 SGHAT and CDR2 FQNNGV. As DNA, the CDR3 is TGTGCCAGCAGCTTAGATCTTCAGGGGTCATCCTACGAGCAGTACTTC. Its protein product is CASSLDLQGSSYEQYF.

In this sample, this clonotype turned up a few times. The rearrangement joins TRBV27 to TRBJ2-3; 13 bases fit TRBD2. This CDR3 is built from 18 residues. Unmatched junction bases numbered 12, after V lost 5 bases and J lost 4 bases. CDR1 and CDR2 (germline): MNHEY, SMNVEV (reference sequence). In DNA form, the CDR3 reads TGTGCCAGCAGTACTCAACTAGCGGGAGGGCCTTTACCAGATACGCAGTATTTT. Its translation: CASSTQLAGGPLPDTQYF.

This clonotype was seen a handful of times. The chain links TRBV7-2 to TRBJ2-3; 7 bases are shared with TRBD2. Unmatched junction bases numbered 7, after V lost 8 bases and J lost 5 bases. The CDR3 contains 13 residues. Germline CDR1 is SGHTA and CDR2 is FQGNSA. CDR3 DNA sequence: TGTGCCAGCCTCACGGGAGGAGGAGATACGCAGTATTTT. Translation gives CASLTGGGDTQYF.

The chain combines TRBV20-1 with TRBJ2-7, with TRBD1 matching 7 bases. From germline, CDR1 is DFQATT and CDR2 SNEGSKA (reference sequence). The CDR3 contains 12 residues. Trimming took 3 bases from V and 7 from J; bases not matched to a gene: 6. The DNA for the CDR3 is TGCAGTGCTAGGACAGGGCATCAAGAGCAGTACTTC. Its translation is CSARTGHQEQYF.

This clonotype was seen a few times. This sequence joins TRBV7-9 and TRBJ2-6; 10 positions agree with TRBD1. J gave up 0 bases and V 6 bases, and 5 bases lay outside the gene matches. Germline lookup yields CDR1 SEHNR and CDR2 FQNEAQ (reference sequence). The CDR3 is 17 residues long. CDR3 in DNA: TGTGCCAGCAGGCCCGGGACAGGGGCCTCTGGGGCCAACGTCCTGACTTTC. Its translation: CASRPGTGASGANVLTF.

In regard to this clonotype: The junction departs from the called germline gene at one end, perhaps through a read error. V and J are TRBV29-1 and TRBJ2-7; 16 nucleotides match TRBD2. The CDR3 has 16 amino acids. CDR1 and CDR2 (germline): SQVTM, ANQGSEA. The CDR3 loop reads CSVEGTSGRGDYELYF. CDR3 nucleotide sequence: TGCAGCGTTGAGGGGACTAGCGGGAGGGGGGACTACGAGCTGTACTTC.

This clonotype came up once. The chain's CDR3 is CASSPNKGHGYGYTF. In DNA form, the CDR3 reads TGTGCCAGCAGTCCTAATAAGGGGCATGGCTATGGCTACACCTTC. This sequence joins TRBV12-3 or TRBV12-4 and TRBJ1-2; perhaps TRBD1 as D (5 bases). This CDR3 region has 15 residues. V was cut by 5 bases and J by 4 bases, with 17 bases left in between.

This clonotype has only one observation. The V call is TRBV12-3 or TRBV12-4, the J call TRBJ2-3; no clear D gene. V lost 3 bases to trimming and J lost 4 bases, with 8 bases between them. The CDR3 extends over 13 amino acids. The CDR3 sequence is CASSFPRSDTQYF. The CDR3, as DNA: TGTGCCAGCAGTTTTCCCCGCTCAGATACGCAGTATTTT.

The genes are TRBV7-9 and TRBJ1-2; D ambiguous. CDR1 is SEHNR and CDR2 is FQNEAQ in the germline V gene (reference sequence). V was shortened by 1 base and J by 0 bases, with 15 bases between the two germline ends. The length of the CDR3 is 17 residues. The CDR3 spells CASSLDSDGDPNYGYTF. The CDR3 nucleotides read TGTGCCAGCAGCTTAGACTCCGATGGAGATCCTAACTATGGCTACACCTTC.

V usage is TRBV2 and J usage is TRBJ2-1, with 10 positions matching TRBD2. The germline gives CDR1 SNHLY, CDR2 FYNNEI. The CDR3 loop spans 14 amino acids. Losses at the gene ends were 7 bases for V and 7 bases for J; bases not matched to a gene: 7. CDR3 nucleotides: TGTGCCAGCAACTTGGGACTAGCGATGAATGAGCAGTTCTTC. Residues: CASNLGLAMNEQFF.

The rearrangement links TRBV18 to TRBJ2-5; 9 nucleotides line up with TRBD1. CDR3 length: 17 amino acids. Looked up from germline, CDR1 is KGHSH and CDR2 is LQKENI. Unmatched junction bases numbered 9, after V lost 4 bases and J lost 0 bases. The CDR3 nucleotides are TGTGCCAGCTCACGGGACAGGGAGGTCCAATACCAAGAGACCCAGTACTTC. Encoded protein: CASSRDREVQYQETQYF.